Sequencing of this T cell receptor beta chain was carried out in a study of read filtering for tumor transcriptome and immune sequencing. This clonotype was seen at least ten times. The CDR3 spans 17 residues. The V and J ends lost 1 base and 2 bases respectively, with 14 bases between them. The germline gives CDR1 LGHDT, CDR2 YNNKEL (reference sequence). From 400 to 450 ng of RNA, a library with molecular barcoded alpha/delta and beta/gamma adaptors was made. Each CDR3 protein is one row after TCRdb ran MiXCR on the reads. The sample holds roughly 82,000 distinct CDR3 sequences, around an eighth seen once.

What was sequenced was a population of CD138-negative cells sorted from bone marrow. This sequence joins TRBV3-1 and TRBJ2-2; weak D call: TRBD1 (6 bases). This sequence originates from a donor aged 40 or over with multiple myeloma. The CDR3 loop reads CASSQVLVRGNTGELFF. The CDR3 DNA sequence: TGTGCCAGCAGCCAAGTCCTCGTCAGGGGTAACACCGGGGAGCTGTTTTTT.